This T cell receptor (beta chain) originates from a study of response to subunit inactivated influenza vaccine. TCRdb processed the RT-PCR reads anew with MiXCR; each CDR3 protein has one entry. The sample lists a few hundred thousand distinct CDR3 sequences, 21% occurring once. Trimming took 4 bases from V and 1 from J, leaving 13 bases between them. From germline, CDR1 is MNHEY and CDR2 SMNVEV (reference sequence). This CDR3 comprises 15 residues. The sample in question was PBMCs from blood, obtained approximately 20 months after vaccination. This sequence was found in a man aged 50-75 years who received an inactivated influenza vaccine. This sequence joins TRBV27 and TRBJ1-1, with D tentatively TRBD1 (5 bases). The CDR3 DNA is TGTGCCAGCAGTTCCCATTCCACAGGGAACACTGAAGCTTTCTTT. It is translated as CASSSHSTGNTEAFF.